This TCR beta chain was profiled in a study of T cells after yellow fever vaccination. In the study overall: Fractions of limited cellularity were prepared by means of SMART-Seq v4 Ultra Low Input. General study points: Primary-vaccination clones mostly resurfaced post-booster (nearly 97% CD4, more than 80% CD8). The CD4 compartment and the CD8 compartment contained a small share of clonotypes in common.

Template switching by 5'RACE produced TCR cDNA, adding a universal primer site and UMIs. TCRdb re-analysed the 5' RACE reads in MiXCR, keeping a single row per CDR3 protein. The table shows hundreds of thousands of distinct CDR3 sequences, with 9% to 15% occurring only once. The CDR3 extends over 15 amino acids. CDR1 is SEHNR, CDR2 FQNEAQ, per germline (reference sequence). Trimming shortened V by 4 bases and J by 0 bases, and 10 bases separated the two germline ends. About this clonotype itself: Its antigen is still unknown.

Material: PBMCs, obtained on the day of the yellow fever booster vaccination. The chain links TRBV7-9 to TRBJ2-1, with D unresolved. This TCR was recovered from a man aged 30 to 45 who received the YFV17D yellow fever vaccine. The CDR3 loop is CASSSPLSSYNEQFF. In nucleotides, the CDR3 is TGTGCCAGCAGCTCCCCGCTGAGCTCCTACAATGAGCAGTTCTTC.